Listed below are T cell receptor beta chains from one sample, sequenced in a study of memory CD4+ T cells and cytomegalovirus serostatus. The protocol was immunoSEQ multiplex PCR, while the TCRdb copy is restricted to in-frame clones and leaves out a portion. Of about 40,000 clones in the sample, 79% were seen once. The sample was memory CD4+ T cells from blood. The receptors shown here come from an adult in good health and CMV-seronegative. The conserved cysteine and the conserved F or W are not part of the CDR3 here. Fields, in order: CDR3 length, J gene, V gene, CDR3 protein.

14	TRBJ1-5	TRBV30	AWSDPQLGWAQPQH
9	TRBJ2-3	TRBV5-1	ASSGGDTQY
13	TRBJ2-7	TRBV6-1	ASRKTGTGVYEQY
13	TRBJ1-4	TRBV7-2	ASTGQGLGNEKLF
14	TRBJ1-2	TRBV4-1	ASSQEGSFGYYGYT
9	TRBJ1-1	TRBV6-1	ASKQNTEAF
13	TRBJ1-2	TRBV7-9	ASSSLSGGHYGYT
12	TRBJ1-4	TRBV29-1	SVEDRGIGEKLF
13	TRBJ2-5	TRBV4-3	ASSQSGGKQETQY
9	TRBJ2-5	TRBV7-2	ASSSPETQY
11	TRBJ1-2	TRBV4-3	ASSQEFAGGYT
13	TRBJ2-3	TRBV19	ASSIGSSSTDTQY
12	TRBJ2-5	TRBV7-9	ASSAQGGRETQY
13	TRBJ2-3	TRBV21-1	ASRWDTWDTDTQY
13	TRBJ2-1	TRBV19	ASSRTGTRSNEQF
14	TRBJ1-2	TRBV18	ASSRRVDTTNYGYT
10	TRBJ2-5	TRBV7-6	ASSFLGETQY
15	TRBJ2-2	TRBV15	ATSRDLGGAVTGELF